The TCR beta chain described here comes from a study of molecular identifiers for immune sequencing clone quantification. CDR3 size: 17 residues. The V and J ends lost 5 bases and 4 bases respectively, with 23 bases between them. CDR1 is LGHDT, CDR2 YNNKEL, per germline (reference sequence). This clonotype showed up just a few times. MiXCR was run by TCRdb on the PCR reads, yielding one entry per CDR3 protein. Of about 89,000 distinct CDR3 sequences listed, over 15% were seen once; the top ten hold roughly 0.85%. V gene TRBV3-1 combines with J gene TRBJ2-5; D is possibly TRBD1 (6 bases). Sequencing was done on a sample of naive CD8+ T cells from blood, with Jurkat cell RNA spiked in. The sample's subset: FACS-sorted CD8+CD4-CCR7+CD45RA+ naive T cells. The TCR comes from a human donor in good health. Some libraries in this study had Jurkat cell RNA spiked in. As DNA, the CDR3 is TGTGCCAGCAGCTGGGCTCCATACAATCAGGGGTCAGAGACCCAGTACTTC. This translates into CASSWAPYNQGSETQYF.